The next 13 T cell receptor beta chains were all read from a single sample in a study of cytotoxic CD8 clonotypes in ibrutinib-treated CLL. TCRdb's copy holds only in-frame clones and misses some; the assay was immunoSEQ multiplex PCR. Found here are approximately 80,000 clones, roughly 86% of them singletons; the top ten hold 5.4%. The starting material was PBMCs, obtained before ibrutinib treatment. Every receptor here comes from a human donor with chronic lymphocytic leukemia.

The chain links TRBV7-6 to TRBJ1-4; D is uncertain. CDR3 length equals 14 residues. Trimming pared 3 bases from V and 10 bases from J, leaving 15 bases between. Germline CDR1 and CDR2: SGHVS and FNYEAQ. The CDR3 DNA sequence: TGTGCCAGCAGCTTCCGAGAGGGTACCGGAAAACTGTTTTTT. It translates to CASSFREGTGKLFF.

J is TRBJ2-7 and V is TRBV11-2; 14 positions agree with TRBD2. This CDR3 spans 17 amino acids. CDR1 is SGHAT, CDR2 FQNNGV, per germline. With 1 base clipped from V and 2 bases from J, the junction kept 4 bases outside the gene matches. DNA for the CDR3: TGTGCCAGCAGCTTAGTGGTGACTAGCGGGAGGGCCTACGAGCAGTACTTC. Its protein is CASSLVVTSGRAYEQYF.

The chain uses TRBV30 and TRBJ1-3, with TRBD1 as a possible D gene (5 bases). Trimming cost V 1 base and J 0 bases, with 7 bases left between them. CDR3 length: 14 amino acids. Germline CDR1 is GTSNPN and CDR2 is SVGIG (reference sequence). CDR3 coding DNA: TGTGCCTGGAGTGGTGGGACCTCTGGAAACACCATATATTTT. This sequence encodes CAWSGGTSGNTIYF. The variable domain in full, with the rest retrieved from reference TRBV30 and TRBJ1-3, is SQTIHQWPATLVQPVGSPLSLECTVEGTSNPNLYWYRQAAGRGLQLLFYSVGIGQISSEVPQNLSASRPQDRQFILSSKKLLLSDSGFYLCAWSGGTSGNTIYFGEGSWLTVV.

J is TRBJ2-4 and V is TRBV7-2; the D gene is possibly TRBD2 (6 bases). The CDR3 totals 12 residues. V was cut by 6 bases and J by 9 bases, with 12 bases left in between. The germline gives CDR1 SGHTA, CDR2 FQGNSA. CDR3 loop: CASRDSGGIQYF. CDR3 bases: TGTGCCAGCAGAGATAGCGGAGGCATTCAGTACTTC.

V and J are TRBV2 and TRBJ1-5, with D perhaps matching TRBD1 (5 bases). V was shortened by 2 bases and J by 12 bases, with 14 bases between the two germline ends. There are 13 residues in the CDR3. Germline V gene sequence: CDR1 SNHLY, CDR2 FYNNEI. CDR3 loop: CASSEMGRGNQHF. Here the CDR3 DNA reads TGTGCCAGCAGTGAAATGGGGAGGGGCAACCAGCATTTT.

This clone turned up a few times. The J gene is TRBJ2-1, the V gene TRBV19; TRBD2 might be the D (5 bases). The V end lost 2 bases, the J end lost 0 bases, and 14 bases lay between the germline ends. The CDR3 sequence is 17 residues long. The V gene's germline CDR1 is LNHDA and CDR2 SQIVND (reference sequence). The CDR3 DNA reads TGTGCCAGTAGTATAAGAGGGTCGGGAAGCTCCTACAATGAGCAGTTCTTC. Amino acid sequence: CASSIRGSGSSYNEQFF.

The sample holds a few counts of this clone. The V gene is TRBV29-1, the J gene TRBJ1-4; possibly TRBD1 for D (5 bases). The CDR3 extends over 13 amino acids. Trimming stripped 6 bases from V and 4 bases from J, with 12 bases between. The V gene's germline CDR1 is SQVTM and CDR2 ANQGSEA. The DNA of the CDR3 is TGCAGCGTCCATCAGGGAGGTAATGAAAAACTGTTTTTT. Its protein is CSVHQGGNEKLFF.

J is TRBJ1-1 and V is TRBV5-1; the match to TRBD1 covers 7 bases. The CDR3 runs 12 residues. The trim removed 5 bases at V and 6 bases at J, leaving 4 bases unmatched. In germline, CDR1 is SGHRS, CDR2 YFSETQ. The DNA for the CDR3 is TGCGCCAGCAGGCGGACAGGTTCTGAAGCTTTCTTT. Translated, it gives CASRRTGSEAFF.

The genes are TRBV18 and TRBJ2-3; D uncertain. The CDR3 runs to 13 residues. The V gene lost 2 bases and the J gene lost 0 bases, with 3 bases spanning the gap. Germline CDR1 and CDR2: KGHSH and LQKENI. The CDR3 loop is CASSPDSTDTQYF. The CDR3 nucleotides are TGTGCCAGCTCACCAGACAGCACAGATACGCAGTATTTT.

The gene calls are TRBV9 and TRBJ2-3, with D tentatively TRBD1 or TRBD2 (5 bases each). Trimming took 8 bases from V and 2 from J, leaving 18 bases between them. Germline-derived CDR1 and CDR2 are SGDLS and YYNGEE. The CDR3 runs 15 residues. The CDR3: CASTRDVSSTDTQYF. In nucleotides, the CDR3 is TGTGCCAGTACCCGGGACGTGAGTTCCACAGATACGCAGTATTTT.

The V and J genes are TRBV6-5 and TRBJ2-2, with 10 bases that match TRBD2. This CDR3 contains 14 residues. CDR1 is MNHEY and CDR2 is SVGAGI in the germline V gene. J lost 5 bases, V lost 6 bases, and 3 bases had no gene match. CDR3 residues: CASRGLAETGELFF. The DNA for the CDR3 is TGTGCCAGCAGAGGACTAGCGGAGACCGGGGAGCTGTTTTTT.

This chain connects TRBV5-4 to TRBJ2-2; D may correspond to TRBD1 or TRBD2 (5 bases each). CDR1 and CDR2 (germline): SGHNT, YYREEE (reference sequence). This CDR3 spans 15 amino acids. V was clipped by 4 bases and J by 2 bases, with 12 bases between them. The CDR3 sequence: CASSQGPRNTGELFF. DNA for the CDR3: TGTGCCAGCAGCCAGGGACCCAGAAACACCGGGGAGCTGTTTTTT.

The rearrangement joins TRBV28 to TRBJ2-1; TRBD2 matches at 12 bases. The germline V gene encodes CDR1 MDHEN and CDR2 SYDVKM. CDR3 length: 17 residues. Germline trimming cut 5 bases from V and 7 bases from J; bases unmatched to any gene: 12. DNA of the CDR3: TGTGCCAGCAGTCCGACCGGTCTAGCGGGAGGGCCGAATGAGCAGTTCTTC. This sequence encodes CASSPTGLAGGPNEQFF.